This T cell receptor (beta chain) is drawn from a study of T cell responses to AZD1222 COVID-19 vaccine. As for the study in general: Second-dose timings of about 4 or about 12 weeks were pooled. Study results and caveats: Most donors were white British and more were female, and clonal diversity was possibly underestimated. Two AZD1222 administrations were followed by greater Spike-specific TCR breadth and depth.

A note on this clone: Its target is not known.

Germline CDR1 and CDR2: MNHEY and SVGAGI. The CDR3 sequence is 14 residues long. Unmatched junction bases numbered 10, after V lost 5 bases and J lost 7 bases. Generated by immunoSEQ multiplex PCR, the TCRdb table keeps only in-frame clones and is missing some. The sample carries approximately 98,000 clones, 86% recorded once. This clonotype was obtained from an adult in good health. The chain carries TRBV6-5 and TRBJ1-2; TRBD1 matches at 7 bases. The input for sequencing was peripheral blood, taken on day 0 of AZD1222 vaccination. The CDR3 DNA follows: TGTGCCAGCAGTCCGAGGGGGCGTTCGGGTGGCTACACCTTC. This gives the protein CASSPRGRSGGYTF.